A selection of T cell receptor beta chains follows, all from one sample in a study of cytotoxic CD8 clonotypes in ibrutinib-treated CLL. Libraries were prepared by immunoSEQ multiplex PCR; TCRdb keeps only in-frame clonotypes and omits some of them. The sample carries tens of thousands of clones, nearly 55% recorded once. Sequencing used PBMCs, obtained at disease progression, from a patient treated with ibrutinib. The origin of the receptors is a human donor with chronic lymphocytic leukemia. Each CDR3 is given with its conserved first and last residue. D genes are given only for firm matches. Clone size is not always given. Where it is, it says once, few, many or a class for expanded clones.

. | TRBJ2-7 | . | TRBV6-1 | CASSGDTTYEQYF | TGTGCCAGCAGTGGGGACACCACCTACGAGCAGTACTTC
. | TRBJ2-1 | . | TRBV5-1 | CATKTEGNEQFF | TGCGCCACCAAAACAGAGGGGAATGAGCAGTTCTTC
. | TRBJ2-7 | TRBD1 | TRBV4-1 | CASSHVPGTAYEQYF | TGCGCCAGCAGCCACGTTCCTGGGACAGCCTACGAGCAGTACTTC
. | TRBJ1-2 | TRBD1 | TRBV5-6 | CASSFGQGDYGYTF | TGTGCCAGCAGCTTCGGACAGGGGGACTATGGCTACACCTTC
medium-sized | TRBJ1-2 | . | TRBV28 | CASSRNPQGYGYTF | TGTGCCAGCAGTCGGAACCCCCAGGGGTATGGCTACACCTTC
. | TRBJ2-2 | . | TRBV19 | CASRLAVGELFF | TGTGCCAGTAGGCTTGCGGTCGGGGAGCTGTTTTTT
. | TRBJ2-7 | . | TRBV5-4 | CASSPTSDSFPYEQYF | TGTGCCAGCAGCCCCACATCGGACAGTTTTCCCTACGAGCAGTACTTC
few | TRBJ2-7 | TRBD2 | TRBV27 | CASSFKLAGGYEQYF | TGTGCCAGCAGTTTTAAACTAGCGGGGGGCTACGAGCAGTACTTC
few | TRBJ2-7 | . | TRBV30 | CAWRQVGSYEQYF | TGTGCCTGGAGGCAGGTAGGGAGCTACGAGCAGTACTTC
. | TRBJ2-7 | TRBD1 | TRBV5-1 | CASSLASTGPYEQYF | TGCGCCAGCAGCCTGGCTTCGACAGGGCCCTACGAGCAGTACTTC
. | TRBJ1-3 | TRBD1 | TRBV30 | CAWSRDRGDFSGNTIYF | TGTGCCTGGAGTAGGGACAGGGGGGATTTCTCTGGAAACACCATATATTTT
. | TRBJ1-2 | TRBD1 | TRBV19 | CASSPTGVGGYTF | TGTGCCAGTAGTCCAACAGGGGTGGGAGGCTACACCTTC
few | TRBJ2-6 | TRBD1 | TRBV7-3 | CASSNRGRGANVLTF | TGTGCCAGCAGCAACAGGGGGCGTGGGGCCAACGTCCTGACTTTC
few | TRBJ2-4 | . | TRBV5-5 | CASSARQDIAKNIQYF | TGTGCCAGCAGCGCTCGCCAGGACATAGCCAAAAACATTCAGTACTTC
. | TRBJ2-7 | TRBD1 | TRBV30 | CAWSVVGQGRYEQYF | TGTGCCTGGAGTGTTGTAGGACAGGGGCGGTACGAGCAGTACTTC
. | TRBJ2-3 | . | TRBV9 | CASSVEVTQYF | TGTGCCAGCAGCGTAGAGGTTACGCAGTATTTT
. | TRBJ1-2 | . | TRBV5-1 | CASSLAGEASLYGYTF | TGCGCCAGCAGCTTGGCCGGGGAGGCTTCACTCTATGGCTACACCTTC
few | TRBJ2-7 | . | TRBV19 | CASSNPGTETYEQYF | TGTGCCAGTAGTAACCCCGGGACGGAGACCTACGAGCAGTACTTC
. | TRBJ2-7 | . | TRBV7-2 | CASSLAGTGYEQYF | TGTGCCAGCAGCTTAGCAGGTACTGGGTACGAGCAGTACTTC
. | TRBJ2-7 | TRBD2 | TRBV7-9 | CASSRILAGAVYEQYF | TGTGCCAGCAGTCGTATACTAGCGGGAGCCGTGTACGAGCAGTACTTC
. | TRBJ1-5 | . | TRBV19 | CASSTIGGNQPQHF | TGTGCCAGTAGCACTATAGGGGGAAATCAGCCCCAGCATTTT
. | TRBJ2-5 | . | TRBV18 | CASSQQETQYF | TGTGCCAGCTCACAACAAGAGACCCAGTACTTC